The clone carrying this TCR beta chain was counted at least ten times. Its antigen is unknown. This sample is drawn from a study of T cells after yellow fever vaccination. Whole-study results and caveats: Most primary-vaccination clones reappeared after the booster (just under 98% CD4, around 88% CD8). Only a minor proportion of clonotypes was detected across both CD4 and CD8 compartments.

The CDR3 runs 13 residues. The V and J ends lost 6 bases and 4 bases respectively, with 12 bases between them. The V gene's germline CDR1 is MNHEY and CDR2 SMNVEV (reference sequence). For TCR, cDNA came from 5'RACE template switching, which added a universal primer site and UMIs. TCRdb re-derived calls from the 5' RACE reads in MiXCR, one entry per CDR3 protein. This sample yields 78,000 or so distinct CDR3 sequences, of which approximately 7.3% are seen a single time; approximately 30% belongs to the top ten. This TCR came from a man aged 18-30 years who received the YFV17D yellow fever vaccine. The material sequenced was CD8+ T cells sorted from PBMCs, taken around 10 days after the first yellow fever vaccination. V gene TRBV27 combines with J gene TRBJ1-1; D unclear. DNA of the CDR3: TGTGCCAGCAGCCAACTTTCCGGCACTGAAGCTTTCTTT. This translates into CASSQLSGTEAFF.